The clone carrying this T cell receptor (beta chain) was counted between two and nine times. The antigen remains undetermined. The CDR3 covers 12 residues. Germline V gives CDR1 DFQATT, CDR2 SNEGSKA (reference sequence). The V and J ends lost 2 bases and 5 bases respectively, with 9 bases between them. The source of the sample is a study of tumor and adjacent non-tumor tissue in lung cancer. Background on the study: Samples averaged roughly 4 million productive TCRbeta reads each.

A modified ARM-PCR protocol with three rounds of nested PCR amplified TCRbeta. TCRdb processed the multiplex PCR reads anew with MiXCR; each CDR3 protein has one entry. This sample has roughly 150,000 distinct CDR3 sequences; around two thirds occur once, and the top ten carry about 20%. General study findings and limits: Significantly higher TCR diversity was found in tumor than normal lung. In normal lung, the top 100 clones were significantly more dominant than in tumor.

The template was RNA from unsorted bulk tissue. Newly diagnosed lung cancer patients had thoracic surgery in China, August–late 2014, without prior chemotherapy. Sequences were obtained from lung tumor tissue. This chain joins TRBV20-1 and TRBJ2-5; D is possibly TRBD1 (5 bases). The origin of this receptor is a man aged 60-69 years with small cell lung cancer. In DNA, the CDR3 is TGCAGTGCTAGAAGGGGCGAGGAGACCCAGTACTTC. Its protein product is CSARRGEETQYF.